This T cell receptor beta chain was documented in a study of T cells after yellow fever vaccination. About the study: SMART-Seq v4 Ultra Low Input handled preparation of low-cell-number fractions.

TCRdb analysed the 5' RACE reads with MiXCR anew, one entry per CDR3 protein. The sample contains hundreds of thousands of distinct CDR3 sequences, 20% to 25% of which appear only once. Germline lookup yields CDR1 MDHEN and CDR2 SYDVKM. CDR3 length equals 15 residues. Trimming left V 4 bases short and J 3 bases short, with 15 bases between. Of note for this clonotype: Its matching antigen is unknown.

Study-wide points: Clonotypes found in both CD4 and CD8 compartments made up a small share. Contaminants from the bulk population, in the form of abundant clonotypes, could be found in FACS-sorted repertoires. At under 97% for CD4 and almost 90% for CD8, most primary-vaccination clones showed up again after the booster.

This receptor was obtained from a young man who received the YFV17D yellow fever vaccine. This specimen consisted of PBMCs, obtained roughly 20 days after the first yellow fever vaccination. The chain has TRBV28 and TRBJ1-1; possible D gene TRBD1, 6 bases. This chain's CDR3 is CASSSTTGGHTEAFF. CDR3 nucleotide sequence: TGTGCCAGCAGTTCAACCACCGGGGGGCACACTGAAGCTTTCTTT. The full variable domain, in which reference TRBV28 and TRBJ1-1 provide the parts outside the CDR3, is DVKVTQSSRYLVKRTGEKVFLECVQDMDHENMFWYRQDPGLGLRLIYFSYDVKMKEKGDIPEGYSVSREKKERFSLILESASTNQTSMYLCASSSTTGGHTEAFFGQGTRLTVV.